This T cell receptor (beta chain) was sequenced in a study of cytomegalovirus exposure and HLA in healthy donors. Findings of the study overall: Highly shared sequence variants in one cluster were likely a sequencing artifact. In a later analysis, the majority of CMV-associated beta chains seemingly showed HLA restriction. Later analysis suggested links between common viral pathogens and several top significant clusters. In a later analysis, HLA-C alleles had the fewest associated TCRs, DRB1 alleles the most.

This clone was observed a handful of times. Its antigen remains unknown. Compared with germline, one end of the junction differs, possibly owing to a read error. Primers: 60 Vbeta forward and 13 Jbeta reverse. TCRdb's copy holds only in-frame clones and misses some; the assay was immunoSEQ multiplex PCR. Altogether about 160,000 clones are present, approximately 81% being singletons, with the ten largest covering around 2.5%. The CDR3 covers 13 residues. Germline CDR1 reads SSHAT; CDR2 reads FNYEAQ (reference sequence). This TCR came from a female donor in good health and CMV-seronegative. The V and J genes are TRBV7-7 and TRBJ1-1; D remains ambiguous. The sequencing sample was made of PBMCs. The CDR3 sequence is CASSLALNTEAFF. The CDR3 nucleotides read TGTGCTAGCAGCTTAGCCCTTAACACTGAAGCTTTCTTT. Together with reference TRBV7-7 and TRBJ1-1, the CDR3 gives the full variable domain: GAGVSQSPRYKVTKRGQDVTLRCDPISSHATLYWYQQALGQGPEFLTYFNYEAQPDKSGLPSDRFSAERPEGSISTLTIQRTEQRDSAMYRCASSLALNTEAFFGQGTRLTVV.